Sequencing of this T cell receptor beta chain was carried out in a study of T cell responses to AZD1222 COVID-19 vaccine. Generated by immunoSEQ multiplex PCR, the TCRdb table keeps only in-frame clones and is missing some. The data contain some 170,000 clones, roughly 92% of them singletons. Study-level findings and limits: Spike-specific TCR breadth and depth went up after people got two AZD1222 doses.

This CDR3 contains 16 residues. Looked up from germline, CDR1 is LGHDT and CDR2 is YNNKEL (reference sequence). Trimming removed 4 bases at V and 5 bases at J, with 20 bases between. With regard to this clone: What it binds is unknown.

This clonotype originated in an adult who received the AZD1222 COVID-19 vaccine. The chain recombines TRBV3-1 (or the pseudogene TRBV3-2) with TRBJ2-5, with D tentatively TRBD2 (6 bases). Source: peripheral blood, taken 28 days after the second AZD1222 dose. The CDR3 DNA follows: TGTGCCAGCAGCCGCCGCGGGACCCGGGGTGGGGAGACCCAGTACTTC. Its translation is CASSRRGTRGGETQYF.